The sequence of this T cell receptor beta chain was determined in a study of regulatory T cells in long-lasting Graves disease. The CDR3 runs to 13 residues. Germline V lookup: CDR1 KGHSH, CDR2 LQKENI. V lost 5 bases and J 5 bases, leaving 10 bases between the germline ends. This clonotype was counted at least ten times. For TCR beta, libraries came from iRepertoire HTBI primers and Arm-PCR of CDR3 regions. TCRdb itself ran the multiplex PCR reads through MiXCR, one entry per CDR3 protein. The table shows over 350,000 distinct CDR3 sequences, with 15% occurring only once. Time point here: newly diagnosed GD, antithyroid drugs for less than 3 months. Making the TCR library involved RNA that had been extracted from PBMCs. The same sample was also studied in work on T cells in Graves' hyperthyroidism and ophthalmopathy. Turning to that study: Most thyroid clonotypes expanded above 0.001 appeared in blood too.

V is TRBV18 and J is TRBJ2-1; D remains unclear. The starting material was peripheral blood mononuclear cells (PBMCs), obtained at new diagnosis, from a patient treated with antithyroid drugs. This TCR came from a woman between 40 and 55 years old with Graves disease. This CDR3 reads CASSKWANNEQFF. CDR3 nucleotides: TGTGCCAGCTCAAAGTGGGCAAACAATGAGCAGTTCTTC. Using reference TRBV18 and TRBJ2-1 for the parts outside the CDR3, the full variable domain is NAGVMQNPRHLVRRRGQEARLRCSPMKGHSHVYWYRQLPEEGLKFMVYLQKENIIDESGMPKERFSAEFPKEGPSILRIQQVVRGDSAAYFCASSKWANNEQFFGPGTRLTVL.